Listed here is a single TCR beta chain. These data are taken from a study of glioma-infiltrating T cells after dendritic cell vaccination. Overall study: Monocyte-derived dendritic cells, cultured 7 to 8 days with IL-4 and GM-CSF, were pulsed with autologous tumor lysate.

CDR1 SEHNR and CDR2 FQNEAQ come from the germline V gene (reference sequence). The V and J ends lost 4 bases and 2 bases, in that order; junction bases with no gene match: 8. The CDR3 is 16 residues long. Method: immunoSEQ multiplex PCR; TCRdb's copy keeps in-frame clones and lacks some. The sample lists 90,000 to 100,000 clones, roughly 83% occurring once. PBMC were collected before vaccination, two weeks after the third vaccination, and at progression. Material: blood, obtained before dendritic cell vaccination. V is TRBV7-9 and J is TRBJ2-1, with 7 nucleotides matching TRBD1. The clonotype comes from a human donor with glioblastoma. The chain's CDR3 is CASSYEWDRTYNEQFF. The CDR3 DNA follows: TGTGCCAGCAGCTATGAGTGGGACAGAACCTACAATGAGCAGTTCTTC.